The present TCR beta chain was sequenced within a study of shared clonotypes between healthy human individuals. A single count supports this clone. The antigen is not known. V was clipped by 3 bases and J by 0 bases, with 15 bases between them. Germline assignment: CDR1 SNHLY and CDR2 FYNNEI. CDR3 length: 18 residues. Every one of the donors was a Caucasian adult that lived in Nashville, Tennessee. The test was conducted at deep level. Only in-frame clones appear in the TCRdb table, and some are missing; sequencing was by immunoSEQ multiplex PCR. Of about 2.3 million clones listed, around 93% are singletons. Study-level results: Generally, naive subsets (rather than memory subsets) showed larger estimated richness.

This TCR was sampled from a man aged 18 to 29 in good health. Some clones in this sample may be carry-over from other donors' samples. Sequenced material: naive CD4+ T cells from PBMCs. Stated subset: CD45RA+ positively selected. The gene calls are TRBV2 and TRBJ2-6, with D uncertain. Written as DNA, the CDR3 is TGTGCCAGCAGTGAGAGGCAGGCGGTACCCTCTGGGGCCAACGTCCTGACTTTC. Translation gives CASSERQAVPSGANVLTF.